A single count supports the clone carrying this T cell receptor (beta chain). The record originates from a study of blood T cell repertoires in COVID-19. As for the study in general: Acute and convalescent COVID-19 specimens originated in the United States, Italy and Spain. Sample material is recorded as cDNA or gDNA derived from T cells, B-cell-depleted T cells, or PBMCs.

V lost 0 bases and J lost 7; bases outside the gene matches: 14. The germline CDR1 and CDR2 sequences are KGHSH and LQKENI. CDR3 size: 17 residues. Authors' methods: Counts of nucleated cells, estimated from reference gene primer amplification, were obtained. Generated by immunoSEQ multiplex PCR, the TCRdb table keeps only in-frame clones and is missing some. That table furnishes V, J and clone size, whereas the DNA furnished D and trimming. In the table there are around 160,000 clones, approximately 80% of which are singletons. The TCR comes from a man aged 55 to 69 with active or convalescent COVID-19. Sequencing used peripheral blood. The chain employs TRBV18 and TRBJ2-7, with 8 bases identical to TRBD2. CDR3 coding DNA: TGTGCCAGCTCACCACCAGGAGCGGGAGTTCTTTTGGGTGAGCAGTACTTC. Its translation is CASSPPGAGVLLGEQYF.